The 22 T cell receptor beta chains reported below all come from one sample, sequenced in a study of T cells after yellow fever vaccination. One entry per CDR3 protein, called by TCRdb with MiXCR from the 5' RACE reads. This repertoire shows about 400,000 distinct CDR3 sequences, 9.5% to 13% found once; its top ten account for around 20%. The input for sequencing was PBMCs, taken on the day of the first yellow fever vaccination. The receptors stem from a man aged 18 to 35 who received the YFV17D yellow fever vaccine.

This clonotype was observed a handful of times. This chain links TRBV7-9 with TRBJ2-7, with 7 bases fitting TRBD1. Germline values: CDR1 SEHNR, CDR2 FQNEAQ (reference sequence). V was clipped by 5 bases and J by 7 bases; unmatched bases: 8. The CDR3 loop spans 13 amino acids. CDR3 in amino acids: CASSPLQGKEQYF. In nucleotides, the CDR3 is TGTGCCAGCAGCCCCCTACAGGGGAAGGAGCAGTACTTC.

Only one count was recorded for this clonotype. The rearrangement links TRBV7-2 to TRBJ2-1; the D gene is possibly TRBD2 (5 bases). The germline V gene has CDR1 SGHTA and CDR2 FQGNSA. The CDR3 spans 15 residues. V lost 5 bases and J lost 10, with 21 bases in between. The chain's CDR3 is CASSPGGGVGREQFF. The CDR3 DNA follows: TGTGCCAGCAGCCCAGGAGGTGGGGTCGGCCGCGAGCAGTTCTTC.

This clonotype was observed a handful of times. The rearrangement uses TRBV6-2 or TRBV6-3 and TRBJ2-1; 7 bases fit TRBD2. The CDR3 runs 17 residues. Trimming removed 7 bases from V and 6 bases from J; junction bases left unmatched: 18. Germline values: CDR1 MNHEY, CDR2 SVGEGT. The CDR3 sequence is CASTHSARPGGINEQFF. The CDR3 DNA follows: TGTGCCAGCACCCATTCAGCGAGGCCGGGAGGTATCAATGAGCAGTTCTTC.

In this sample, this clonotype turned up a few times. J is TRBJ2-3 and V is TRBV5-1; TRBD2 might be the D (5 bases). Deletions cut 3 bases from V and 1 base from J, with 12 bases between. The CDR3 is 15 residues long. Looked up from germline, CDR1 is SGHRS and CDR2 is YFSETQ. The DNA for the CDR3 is TGCGCCAGCAGCTCCCTTGCGCGGGGCACAGATACGCAGTATTTT. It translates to CASSSLARGTDTQYF.

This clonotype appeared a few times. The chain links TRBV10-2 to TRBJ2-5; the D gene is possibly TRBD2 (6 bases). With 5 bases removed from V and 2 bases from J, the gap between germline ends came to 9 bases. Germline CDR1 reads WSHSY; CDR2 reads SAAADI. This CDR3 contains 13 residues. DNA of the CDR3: TGCGCCAGCAGTATAGCGGTACAAGAGACCCAGTACTTC. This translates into CASSIAVQETQYF.

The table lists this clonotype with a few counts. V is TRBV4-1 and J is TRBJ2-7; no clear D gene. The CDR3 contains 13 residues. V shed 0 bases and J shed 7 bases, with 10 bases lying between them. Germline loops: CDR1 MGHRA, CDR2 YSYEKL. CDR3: CASSQDGRAEQYV. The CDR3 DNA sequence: TGCGCCAGCAGCCAAGATGGCCGTGCAGAGCAGTACGTC.

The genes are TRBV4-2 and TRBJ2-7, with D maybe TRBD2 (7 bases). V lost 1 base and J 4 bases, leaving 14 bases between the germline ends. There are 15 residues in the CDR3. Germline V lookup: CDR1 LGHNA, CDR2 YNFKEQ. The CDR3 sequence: CASSQGGGTTYEQYF. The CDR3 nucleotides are TGTGCCAGCAGCCAAGGGGGGGGCACAACATACGAGCAGTACTTC.

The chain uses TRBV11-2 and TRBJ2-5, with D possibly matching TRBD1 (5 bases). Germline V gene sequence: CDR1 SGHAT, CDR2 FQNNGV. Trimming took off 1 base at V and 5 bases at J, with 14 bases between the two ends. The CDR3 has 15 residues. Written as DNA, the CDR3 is TGTGCCAGCAGCTTAGGTGCCAGGGTTACGGAGACCCAGTACTTC. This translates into CASSLGARVTETQYF.

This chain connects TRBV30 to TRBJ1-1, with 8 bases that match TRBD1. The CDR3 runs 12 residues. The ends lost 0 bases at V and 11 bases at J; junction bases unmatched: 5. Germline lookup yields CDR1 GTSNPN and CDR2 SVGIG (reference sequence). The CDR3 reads CAWSVQGVQAFF. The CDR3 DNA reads TGTGCCTGGAGTGTACAGGGGGTCCAGGCTTTCTTT.

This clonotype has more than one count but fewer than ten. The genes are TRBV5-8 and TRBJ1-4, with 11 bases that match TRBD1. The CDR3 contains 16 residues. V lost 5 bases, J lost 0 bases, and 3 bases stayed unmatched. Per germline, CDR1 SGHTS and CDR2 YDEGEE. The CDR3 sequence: CASRWGQGATNEKLFF. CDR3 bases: TGTGCCAGCAGATGGGGACAGGGGGCAACTAATGAAAAACTGTTTTTT.

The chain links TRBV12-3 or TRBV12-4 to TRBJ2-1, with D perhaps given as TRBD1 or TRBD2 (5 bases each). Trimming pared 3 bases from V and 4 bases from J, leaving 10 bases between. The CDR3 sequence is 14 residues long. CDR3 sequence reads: CASSFRDLYNEQFF. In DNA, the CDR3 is TGTGCCAGCAGTTTCCGGGACCTGTACAATGAGCAGTTCTTC.

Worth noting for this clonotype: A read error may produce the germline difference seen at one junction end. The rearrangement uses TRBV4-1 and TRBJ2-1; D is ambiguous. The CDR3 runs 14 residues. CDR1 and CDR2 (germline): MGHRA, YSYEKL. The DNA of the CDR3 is TGTGCCAGCAGCCCCGGGCTCCTCTGGAATGAGCAGTTCTTC. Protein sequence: CASSPGLLWNEQFF.

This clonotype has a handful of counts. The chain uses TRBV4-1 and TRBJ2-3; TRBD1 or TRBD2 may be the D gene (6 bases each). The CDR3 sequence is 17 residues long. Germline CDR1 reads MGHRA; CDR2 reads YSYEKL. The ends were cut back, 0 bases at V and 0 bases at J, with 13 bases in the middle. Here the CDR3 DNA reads TGCGCCAGCAGCCAAGAAGGACGGGGGCCGAGCACAGATACGCAGTATTTT. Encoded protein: CASSQEGRGPSTDTQYF.

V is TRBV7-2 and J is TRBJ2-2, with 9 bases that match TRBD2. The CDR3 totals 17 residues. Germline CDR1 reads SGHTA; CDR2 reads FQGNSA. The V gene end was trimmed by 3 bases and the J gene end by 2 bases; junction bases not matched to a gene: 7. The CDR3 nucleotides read TGTGCCAGCAGCTTTGCCGGGACTAGCCGAAACACCGGGGAGCTGTTTTTT. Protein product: CASSFAGTSRNTGELFF.

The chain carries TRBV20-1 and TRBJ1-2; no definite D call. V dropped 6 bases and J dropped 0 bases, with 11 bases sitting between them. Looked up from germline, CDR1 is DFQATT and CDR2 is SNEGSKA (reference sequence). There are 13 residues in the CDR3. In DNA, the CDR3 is TGCAGTGCCTCGACTGTTACTAACTATGGCTACACCTTC. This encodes CSASTVTNYGYTF.

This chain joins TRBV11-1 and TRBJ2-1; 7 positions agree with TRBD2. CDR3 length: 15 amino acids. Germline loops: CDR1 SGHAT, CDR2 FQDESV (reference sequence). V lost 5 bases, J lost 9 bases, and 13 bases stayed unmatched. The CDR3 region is CASSNPAGTGGEQFF. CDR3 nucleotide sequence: TGTGCCAGCAGCAATCCAGCGGGGACGGGTGGTGAGCAGTTCTTC.

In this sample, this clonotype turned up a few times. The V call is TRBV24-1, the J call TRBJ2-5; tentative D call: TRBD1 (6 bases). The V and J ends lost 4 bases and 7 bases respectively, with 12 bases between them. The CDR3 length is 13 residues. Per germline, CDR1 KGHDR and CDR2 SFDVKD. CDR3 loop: CATSEAGDVTQYF. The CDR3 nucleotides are TGTGCCACCAGTGAGGCAGGGGATGTGACCCAGTACTTC.

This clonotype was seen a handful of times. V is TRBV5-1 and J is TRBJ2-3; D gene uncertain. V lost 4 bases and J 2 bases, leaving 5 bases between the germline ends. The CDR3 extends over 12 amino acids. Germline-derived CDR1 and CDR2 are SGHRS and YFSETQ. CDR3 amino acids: CASSTATDTQYF. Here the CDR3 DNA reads TGCGCCAGCAGCACTGCCACAGATACGCAGTATTTT.

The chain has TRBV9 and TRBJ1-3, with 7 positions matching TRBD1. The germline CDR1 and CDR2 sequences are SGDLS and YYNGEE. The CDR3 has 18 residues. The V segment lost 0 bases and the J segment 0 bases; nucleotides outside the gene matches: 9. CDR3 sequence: CASSVATGPRDSGNTIYF. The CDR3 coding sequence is TGTGCCAGCAGCGTAGCGACAGGGCCTAGGGACTCTGGAAACACCATATATTTT. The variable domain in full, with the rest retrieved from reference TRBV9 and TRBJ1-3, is DSGVTQTPKHLITATGQRVTLRCSPRSGDLSVYWYQQSLDQGLQFLIQYYNGEERAKGNILERFSAQQFPDLHSELNLSSLELGDSALYFCASSVATGPRDSGNTIYFGEGSWLTVV.

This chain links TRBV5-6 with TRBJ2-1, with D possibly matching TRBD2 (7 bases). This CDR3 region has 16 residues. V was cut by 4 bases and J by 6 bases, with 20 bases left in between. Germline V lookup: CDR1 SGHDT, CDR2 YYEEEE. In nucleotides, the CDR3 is TGTGCCAGCAGCCCCCCCCCGGCGGGGGCTCCCAATGAGCAGTTCTTC. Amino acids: CASSPPPAGAPNEQFF.

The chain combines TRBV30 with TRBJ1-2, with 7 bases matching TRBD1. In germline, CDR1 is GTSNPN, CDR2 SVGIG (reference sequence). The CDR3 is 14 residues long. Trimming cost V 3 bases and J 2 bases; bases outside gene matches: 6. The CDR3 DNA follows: TGTGCCTGGAGATGGACAGGAGGCAACTATGGCTACACCTTC. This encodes CAWRWTGGNYGYTF.

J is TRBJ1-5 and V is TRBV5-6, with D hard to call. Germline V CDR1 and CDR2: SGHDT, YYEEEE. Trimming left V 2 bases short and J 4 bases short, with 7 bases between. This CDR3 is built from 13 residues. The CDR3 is CASSFGPNQPQHF. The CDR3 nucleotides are TGTGCCAGCAGCTTCGGCCCAAATCAGCCCCAGCATTTT.